The 26 T cell receptor beta chains below all came from one sample that was sequenced in a study of T cells in Graves' hyperthyroidism and ophthalmopathy. TCR beta CDR3 region amplification was performed from RNA transcripts. HTBI primers were the set used in a first-round RT-PCR of the TCR CDR3. In TCRdb, the multiplex PCR reads were re-called with MiXCR into one record per CDR3 protein. The sample shows roughly 580,000 distinct CDR3 sequences, around 13% of them seen only once. The sequenced sample was blood. The receptor source for this set is a woman in her twenties or thirties with Graves' hyperthyroidism that later progressed to Graves' ophthalmopathy.

This clonotype came up many times. The chain carries TRBV2 and TRBJ2-5; D tentatively reads TRBD1 or TRBD2 (7 bases each). The germline gives CDR1 SNHLY, CDR2 FYNNEI. This CDR3 is built from 13 residues. V was cut by 4 bases and J by 5 bases, with 11 bases left in between. CDR3 in amino acids: CASSGQGGETQYF. In DNA form, the CDR3 reads TGTGCCAGCAGTGGACAGGGAGGGGAGACCCAGTACTTC.

The chain joins TRBV10-3 to TRBJ2-7, with unresolved D. The germline V gene encodes CDR1 ENHRY and CDR2 SYGVKD. The germline V and J ends were trimmed by 0 bases and 2 bases, with 14 bases remaining between them. This CDR3 region has 16 residues. The CDR3 region has the DNA TGTGCCATCAGTGAGTCGCCCAGGCTCTTGACCTACGAGCAGTACTTC. It yields the protein CAISESPRLLTYEQYF.

The table lists this clonotype with many counts. The chain is built from TRBV27 and TRBJ2-7; 12 nucleotides match TRBD2. In germline, CDR1 is MNHEY, CDR2 SMNVEV (reference sequence). V lost 5 bases, J lost 5 bases, and 7 bases stayed unmatched. The CDR3 has 15 amino acids. This chain's CDR3 is CASSDLAGGAHEQYF. The CDR3 coding sequence is TGTGCCAGCAGTGATCTAGCGGGAGGGGCCCACGAGCAGTACTTC.

In its sample, this clonotype was seen many times. The chain combines TRBV20-1 with TRBJ1-4, with 7 bases that match TRBD1. The trim removed 3 bases at V and 8 bases at J, leaving 3 bases unmatched. CDR1 is DFQATT and CDR2 is SNEGSKA in the germline V gene (reference sequence). CDR3 length: 12 residues. The CDR3, as DNA: TGCAGTGCTAGCAGGGGGGTCGAAAAACTGTTTTTT. Translating it yields CSASRGVEKLFF.

This clonotype was detected many times. This chain connects TRBV5-1 to TRBJ1-1; D is possibly TRBD1 (5 bases). V was pared by 0 bases and J by 0 bases, with 9 bases between. The CDR3 length is 15 residues. CDR1 SGHRS and CDR2 YFSETQ come from the germline V gene. This CDR3 is CASSLVVGVNTEAFF. In nucleotides, the CDR3 is TGCGCCAGCAGCTTGGTGGTAGGGGTGAACACTGAAGCTTTCTTT.

This clonotype came up many times. This rearrangement joins TRBV5-1 to TRBJ2-7; D perhaps matches TRBD2 (5 bases). Trimming stripped 0 bases from V and 4 bases from J, with 11 bases between. The CDR3 runs 14 residues. Germline V gene sequence: CDR1 SGHRS, CDR2 YFSETQ. DNA for the CDR3: TGCGCCAGCAGCTTGGGGGGAGATAGGTACGAGCAGTACTTC. Residues: CASSLGGDRYEQYF.

This clonotype was recorded at least ten times. The rearrangement uses TRBV19 and TRBJ2-7, with 9 bases that match TRBD1. Unmatched junction bases numbered 4, after V lost 3 bases and J lost 1 base. In germline, CDR1 is LNHDA, CDR2 SQIVND (reference sequence). The CDR3 length is 15 residues. The CDR3 sequence is CASSIGDRVSYEQYF. CDR3 DNA: TGTGCCAGTAGTATTGGGGACAGGGTATCCTACGAGCAGTACTTC.

At least ten counts were recorded for this clonotype. The genes are TRBV28 and TRBJ2-7; 10 bases map to TRBD2. Trimming removed 8 bases from V and 12 bases from J; junction bases left unmatched: 19. This CDR3 contains 15 residues. The germline gives CDR1 MDHEN, CDR2 SYDVKM. The CDR3 reads CASRIVLRASGSLYF. The CDR3 coding sequence is TGTGCCAGCCGGATAGTCTTACGGGCTAGCGGGAGTCTGTACTTC.

The chain uses TRBV4-3 and TRBJ1-1; D uncertain. The CDR3 length is 17 residues. Trimming took off 2 bases at V and 1 base at J, with 17 bases between the two ends. Per the germline V gene, CDR1 is LGHNA and CDR2 is YSLEER. This CDR3 reads CASSQPVGSSSNTEAFF. CDR3 DNA: TGCGCCAGCAGCCAACCCGTCGGCTCCTCATCGAACACTGAAGCTTTCTTT.

This clonotype was seen ten or more times. The chain couples TRBV10-3 to TRBJ2-1, with D unresolved. The V gene's germline CDR1 is ENHRY and CDR2 SYGVKD. Trimming took off 2 bases at V and 5 bases at J, with 13 bases between the two ends. This CDR3 is built from 15 residues. The CDR3 loop is CAISEANRQDNEQFF. CDR3 DNA: TGTGCCATCAGTGAGGCCAATAGACAAGACAATGAGCAGTTCTTC.

There are a few counts of this clonotype. V gene TRBV18 combines with J gene TRBJ2-5; D is undetermined. Trimming took off 6 bases at V and 5 bases at J, with 10 bases between the two ends. Germline CDR1 is KGHSH and CDR2 is LQKENI. The CDR3 is 12 amino acids. The CDR3 protein is CASSPAKETQYF. As DNA, the CDR3 is TGTGCCAGCTCCCCAGCCAAGGAGACCCAGTACTTC.

This clonotype was observed many times. The chain links TRBV25-1 to TRBJ2-7; tentative D call: TRBD2 (7 bases). The V gene lost 6 bases and the J gene lost 6 bases, with 12 bases spanning the gap. The germline gives CDR1 MGHDK, CDR2 SYGVNS. The CDR3 sequence is 12 residues long. The CDR3: CASRGGGGEQYF. DNA of the CDR3: TGTGCCAGCAGAGGAGGGGGGGGCGAGCAGTACTTC.

A remark on this clonotype: At one end, the junction sequence differs from germline, possibly due to a read error. The CDR3 DNA sequence: TGCAGCGTAAAGACAGGGATGGGGTCAGAGGCCCAGTACTTC. Protein sequence: CSVKTGMGSEAQYF. The gene calls are TRBV29-1 and TRBJ2-5; 7 nucleotides line up with TRBD1. The CDR3 extends over 14 amino acids. Germline V gene sequence: CDR1 SQVTM, CDR2 ANQGSEA.

Regarding this clonotype: Possible read error: a much larger clone is one base away. V is TRBV12-3 or TRBV12-4 and J is TRBJ2-3; D is perhaps TRBD2 (5 bases). This CDR3 contains 13 residues. The CDR3 loop reads CASRGLGTDTKYF. CDR3 bases: TGTGCCAGCCGTGGACTGGGCACAGATACGAAGTATTTT.

This clonotype was detected many times. The J gene is TRBJ2-7, the V gene TRBV3-1; 9 nucleotides agree with TRBD2. The J segment lost 7 bases and the V segment lost 0 bases, leaving 10 bases of the junction unmatched. In germline, CDR1 is LGHDT, CDR2 YNNKEL (reference sequence). This CDR3 is built from 16 residues. CDR3 sequence reads: CASSQDRSSGRREQYF. The DNA of the CDR3 is TGTGCCAGCAGCCAAGATCGCTCCAGCGGGAGGAGAGAGCAGTACTTC.

The rearrangement links TRBV27 to TRBJ2-3; D might be TRBD1 (5 bases). This CDR3 has 15 residues. Germline V gives CDR1 MNHEY, CDR2 SMNVEV (reference sequence). The V end was cut by 8 bases, the J end by 2 bases, with 17 bases between. As DNA, the CDR3 is TGTGCCAGCTACCCTTTCCAGGGCTCCACAGATACGCAGTATTTT. This translates into CASYPFQGSTDTQYF.

With respect to this clonotype: Given a much more abundant clone one base away, this may be a read error. The V and J genes are TRBV20-1 and TRBJ1-2; D ambiguous. The CDR3 spans 16 residues. Germline CDR1 and CDR2: DFQATT and SNEGSKA (reference sequence). The ends were cut back, 0 bases at V and 6 bases at J, with 20 bases in the middle. CDR3 coding DNA: TGCAGTGCTAGAGAGGCAGGACGACCCGACGCGGATGGCTACACCTTC. As protein: CSAREAGRPDADGYTF.

This rearrangement joins TRBV6-2 or TRBV6-3 to TRBJ1-1; D gene unclear. This CDR3 contains 13 residues. Germline V lookup: CDR1 MNHEY, CDR2 SVGEGT. The V gene lost 1 base and the J gene lost 7 bases, with 10 bases spanning the gap. CDR3 coding DNA: TGTGCCAGCAGTTACTTTGGTGGCGTTGAAGCTTTCTTT. Protein sequence: CASSYFGGVEAFF.

This CDR3 is CSVSRLAGNEQYF. CDR3 sequence (DNA): TGCAGCGTATCCCGACTAGCGGGAAACGAGCAGTACTTC. The genes are TRBV29-1 and TRBJ2-7, with TRBD2 matching 11 bases. This CDR3 is 13 amino acids long. The V gene's germline CDR1 is SQVTM and CDR2 ANQGSEA. The V segment lost 6 bases and the J segment 5 bases; nucleotides outside the gene matches: 6.

This clonotype was counted only a few times. The chain couples TRBV6-1 to TRBJ2-2; the D gene is possibly TRBD1 (6 bases). Germline-derived CDR1 and CDR2 are MNHNS and SASEGT. Between the trimmed V and J ends, which lost 6 bases and 6 bases, there was a span of 11 bases. This CDR3 has 13 amino acids. CDR3 amino acids: CASRTGWAGELFF. The DNA for the CDR3 is TGTGCCAGCAGAACAGGGTGGGCCGGGGAGCTGTTTTTT.

This clonotype occurred many times. The chain is built from TRBV27 and TRBJ2-7, with 7 bases identical to TRBD1. The CDR3 extends over 15 amino acids. J lost 0 bases, V lost 1 base, and 3 bases had no gene match. CDR1 and CDR2 (germline): MNHEY, SMNVEV (reference sequence). DNA for the CDR3: TGTGCCAGCAGTTTATATCAGGGGGTCTCCTACGAGCAGTACTTC. Its translation: CASSLYQGVSYEQYF.

There are many counts of this clonotype. CDR3 region: CASSPPHGEADTQYF. The CDR3 nucleotides read TGTGCCAGCAGCCCACCCCACGGGGAGGCAGATACGCAGTATTTT. V is TRBV7-2 and J is TRBJ2-3, with D perhaps TRBD2 (6 bases). Trimming took off 5 bases at V and 4 bases at J, with 16 bases between the two ends. The CDR3 spans 15 residues. Germline V gene sequence: CDR1 SGHTA, CDR2 FQGNSA.

This clonotype came up many times. This chain uses TRBV2 with TRBJ2-1; a weak D match, TRBD2 (6 bases). Trimming took off 6 bases at V and 9 bases at J, with 18 bases between the two ends. CDR3 length equals 14 residues. In germline, CDR1 is SNHLY, CDR2 FYNNEI. This CDR3 reads CASSGVSSDGEQFF. For the CDR3, the DNA is TGTGCCAGCAGCGGGGTTTCTAGCGACGGTGAGCAGTTCTTC.

The chain combines TRBV30 with TRBJ2-1; D unclear. Per the germline V gene, CDR1 is GTSNPN and CDR2 is SVGIG (reference sequence). Trimming stripped 2 bases from V and 3 bases from J, with 8 bases between. This CDR3 comprises 13 residues. CDR3 in DNA: TGTGCCTGGAGTACCGACAACTACAATGAGCAGTTCTTC. Translating it yields CAWSTDNYNEQFF.

This clonotype was recorded a few times. The rearrangement joins TRBV19 to TRBJ2-3, with TRBD2 identical over 7 bases. V trimming: 7 bases; J trimming: 1 base; junction bases outside the gene matches: 5. The length of the CDR3 is 14 residues. Germline CDR1 reads LNHDA; CDR2 reads SQIVND (reference sequence). The chain's CDR3 is CASTGRLGTDTQYF. CDR3 coding DNA: TGTGCCAGTACCGGGAGGCTCGGCACAGATACGCAGTATTTT. Full variable domain (rest looked up from reference TRBV19 and TRBJ2-3): DGGITQSPKYLFRKEGQNVTLSCEQNLNHDAMYWYRQDPGQGLRLIYYSQIVNDFQKGDIAEGYSVSREKKESFPLTVTSAQKNPTAFYLCASTGRLGTDTQYFGPGTRLTVL.

This clonotype has ten or more counts. The chain combines TRBV6-2 or TRBV6-3 with TRBJ2-7, with TRBD1 identical over 8 bases. The V segment lost 11 bases and the J segment 2 bases; nucleotides outside the gene matches: 8. Germline assignment: CDR1 MNHEY and CDR2 SVGEGT. This CDR3 is built from 13 residues. DNA of the CDR3: TGTGCCGCTAGGGACAGGCCACCCTACGAGCAGTACTTC. Protein product: CAARDRPPYEQYF.